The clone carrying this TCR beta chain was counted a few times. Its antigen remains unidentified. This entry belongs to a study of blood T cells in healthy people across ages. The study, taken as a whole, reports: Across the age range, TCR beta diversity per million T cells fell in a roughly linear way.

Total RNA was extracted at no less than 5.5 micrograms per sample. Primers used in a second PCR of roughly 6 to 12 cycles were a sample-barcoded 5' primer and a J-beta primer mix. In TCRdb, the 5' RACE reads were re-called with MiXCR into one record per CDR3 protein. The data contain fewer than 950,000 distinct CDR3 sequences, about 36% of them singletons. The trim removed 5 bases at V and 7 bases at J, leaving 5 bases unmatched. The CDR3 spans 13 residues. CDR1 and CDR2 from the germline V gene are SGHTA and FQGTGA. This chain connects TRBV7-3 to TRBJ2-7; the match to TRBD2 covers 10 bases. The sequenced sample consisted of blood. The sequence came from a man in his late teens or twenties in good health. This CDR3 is CASSVLAGSEQYF. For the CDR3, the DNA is TGTGCCAGCAGCGTACTAGCGGGGAGTGAGCAGTACTTC.